The TCR beta chain under discussion was sequenced for a study of blood T cell repertoires in COVID-19. Some clones are missing from TCRdb's copy, which holds only in-frame ones; the method was immunoSEQ multiplex PCR. The sample consists of about 290,000 clones, roughly 89% of them appearing once. Germline CDR1 and CDR2: GTSNPN and SVGIG (reference sequence). The CDR3 length is 11 residues. Trimming took 7 bases from V and 11 from J; bases not matched to a gene: 10. The chain carries TRBV30 and TRBJ1-1, with 7 bases identical to TRBD1. The sequenced material came from PBMCs or T cells enriched from blood (not recorded which). This TCR was recovered from a woman in her thirties or forties who had recovered from COVID-19. The CDR3, as DNA: TGTGCCTCAGCAAGACAGGGAGCGGCTTTCTTT. Encoded protein: CASARQGAAFF.